Presented here are 24 T cell receptor beta chains from one specimen sequenced in a study of T and B cells in COVID-19 patients. BIOMED2 TRB-A/B primer pools were used in multiplex TRB PCR. MiXCR was run by TCRdb on the multiplex PCR reads, yielding one entry per CDR3 protein. The data show about 5,300 distinct CDR3 sequences, with less than 25% seen just once and under 3.5% held by the top ten. Blood genomic DNA input for TRB amplification was 250-500 ng. Sequencing was performed on blood. These TCRs come from a human donor with active COVID-19.

The chain employs TRBV7-3 and TRBJ2-7; D ambiguous. There are 17 residues in the CDR3. Germline V gene sequence: CDR1 SGHTA, CDR2 FQGTGA. Between the trimmed V and J ends, which lost 1 base and 2 bases, there was a span of 18 bases. The CDR3 loop reads CASSLRRSIGDPYEQYF. CDR3 in DNA: TGTGCCAGCAGCTTAAGGCGGTCGATAGGAGACCCCTACGAGCAGTACTTC.

By share, this clonotype ranks as medium-sized. This rearrangement joins TRBV6-5 to TRBJ2-7, with 7 bases matching TRBD1. The CDR3 extends over 14 amino acids. Germline loops: CDR1 MNHEY, CDR2 SVGAGI. The V segment lost 7 bases and the J segment 6 bases; nucleotides outside the gene matches: 12. The chain's CDR3 is CASTVSTGAGEQYF. The CDR3 DNA is TGTGCCAGCACCGTATCCACAGGGGCAGGCGAGCAGTACTTC.

This clonotype is medium-sized within its sample. The V gene is TRBV30, the J gene TRBJ2-1; 8 bases are a match to TRBD1. The CDR3 is made up of 17 amino acids. Germline loops: CDR1 GTSNPN, CDR2 SVGIG (reference sequence). V was clipped by 2 bases and J by 1 base; unmatched bases: 10. CDR3 DNA sequence: TGTGCCTGGAGTCCTAAATGGACAGGGAAGTCCTACAATGAGCAGTTCTTC. As protein: CAWSPKWTGKSYNEQFF.

The chain joins TRBV20-1 to TRBJ1-1; possible D gene TRBD1, 5 bases. The V gene lost 6 bases and the J gene lost 1 base, with 15 bases spanning the gap. The CDR3 runs to 14 residues. Germline CDR1 reads DFQATT; CDR2 reads SNEGSKA (reference sequence). The CDR3 sequence: CSARPGRGNTEAFF. The CDR3 DNA sequence: TGCAGTGCCCGCCCGGGACGCGGGAACACTGAAGCTTTCTTT.

The chain uses TRBV12-3 or TRBV12-4 and TRBJ1-5; D remains ambiguous. V shed 3 bases and J shed 7 bases, with 13 bases lying between them. There are 14 residues in the CDR3. DNA of the CDR3: TGTGCCAGCAGTTTCGGTGCGGGGTGGCAGCCCCAGCATTTT. Encoded protein: CASSFGAGWQPQHF.

V gene TRBV7-9 combines with J gene TRBJ2-2, with 9 positions matching TRBD1. Trimming at V came to 5 bases and at J to 3 bases, leaving 4 bases not matched to a gene. This CDR3 contains 15 residues. Per the germline V gene, CDR1 is SEHNR and CDR2 is FQNEAQ (reference sequence). The CDR3 reads CASSLGQGDTGELFF. Written as DNA, the CDR3 is TGTGCCAGCAGCCTGGGACAGGGCGACACCGGGGAGCTGTTTTTT.

Notes on this clonotype: A much more abundant neighbour one base away suggests this may be a read error. The V call is TRBV18, the J call TRBJ1-1, with TRBD1 matching 7 bases. Germline V gives CDR1 KGHSH, CDR2 LQKENI. The CDR3 runs 15 residues. V was pared by 4 bases and J by 4 bases, with 9 bases of the junction left unmatched. The CDR3 sequence: CASSLQEGGGTEAFF. The CDR3 region has the DNA TGTGCCAGCTCACTCCAGGAAGGGGGCGGCACTGAAGCTTTCTTT.

By sample share, this clonotype is medium-sized. This chain uses TRBV6-5 with TRBJ1-1, with D unclear. Trimming shortened V by 2 bases and J by 8 bases, and 6 bases separated the two germline ends. The germline CDR1 and CDR2 sequences are MNHEY and SVGAGI. The CDR3 covers 11 residues. In DNA, the CDR3 is TGTGCCAGCAGTTACCTGGAAGAAGCTTTCTTT. Its translation is CASSYLEEAFF.

This clonotype came up a few times. This sequence joins TRBV7-2 and TRBJ1-4, with 9 bases aligning to TRBD1. This CDR3 is 19 amino acids long. Germline V gene lookup returns CDR1 SGHTA and CDR2 FQGNSA. V was pared by 0 bases and J by 0 bases, with 8 bases of the junction left unmatched. CDR3 region: CASSLAWAGTGPTNEKLFF. The CDR3 DNA sequence: TGTGCCAGCAGCTTAGCTTGGGCCGGGACAGGGCCAACTAATGAAAAACTGTTTTTT.

The CDR3 DNA follows: TGTGCCATCAGTGAGTCGTTCGTCCAGAGCTCTGGAAACACCATATATTTT. Protein product: CAISESFVQSSGNTIYF. The chain has TRBV10-3 and TRBJ1-3; D call uncertain. This CDR3 has 17 residues. V lost 0 bases and J lost 0, with 12 bases in between. CDR1 is ENHRY, CDR2 SYGVKD, per germline.

This clonotype is categorized as medium-sized (0.01 to 0.1%). The V gene is TRBV6-5, the J gene TRBJ1-5; D is perhaps TRBD1 (5 bases). Germline lookup yields CDR1 MNHEY and CDR2 SVGAGI. The CDR3 totals 13 residues. The V end lost 2 bases, the J end lost 6 bases, and 8 bases lay between the germline ends. The DNA of the CDR3 is TGTGCCAGCAGTTACGATAGGGGTCAGCCCCAGCATTTT. It codes for CASSYDRGQPQHF.

This clonotype is deemed medium-sized. The genes are TRBV27 and TRBJ2-7; TRBD1 agrees at 8 bases. Trimming cost V 5 bases and J 2 bases; bases outside gene matches: 5. The CDR3 is made up of 14 amino acids. The germline V gene encodes CDR1 MNHEY and CDR2 SMNVEV (reference sequence). The DNA of the CDR3 is TGTGCCAGCAGTCGCACAGGGGGTCCCTACGAGCAGTACTTC. Translated, it gives CASSRTGGPYEQYF.

The CDR3 loop is CSVDVAGGAKTQYF. CDR3 DNA: TGCAGCGTTGATGTAGCGGGGGGCGCGAAGACCCAGTACTTC. The chain recombines TRBV29-1 with TRBJ2-5, with 10 bases identical to TRBD2. The CDR3 extends over 14 amino acids. J lost 6 bases, V lost 3 bases, and 7 bases had no gene match. Germline lookup yields CDR1 SQVTM and CDR2 ANQGSEA.

This rearrangement joins TRBV5-1 to TRBJ2-5; perhaps D is TRBD1 or TRBD2 (5 bases each). The CDR3 sequence is 13 residues long. Trimming removed 4 bases at V and 3 bases at J, with 10 bases between. Germline CDR1 and CDR2: SGHRS and YFSETQ. Here the CDR3 reads CASSRLGEETQYF. CDR3 nucleotides: TGCGCCAGCAGCCGACTGGGGGAAGAGACCCAGTACTTC.

Ten or more counts support this clonotype. The chain combines TRBV6-6 with TRBJ1-1, with 11 bases identical to TRBD1. CDR1 is MNHNY and CDR2 is SVGAGI in the germline V gene (reference sequence). V shed 6 bases, J shed 6 bases, and the junction held 3 bases outside the gene matches. This CDR3 spans 13 amino acids. The CDR3 coding sequence is TGTGCCAGCAGCAAGGGACAGGGGGCTGAAGCTTTCTTT. This gives the protein CASSKGQGAEAFF.

V gene TRBV20-1 combines with J gene TRBJ1-4, with D perhaps TRBD1 (5 bases). Germline V gene sequence: CDR1 DFQATT, CDR2 SNEGSKA (reference sequence). The CDR3 has 14 residues. Deletions cut 2 bases from V and 4 bases from J, with 11 bases between. Here the CDR3 reads CSARIGGVNEKLFF. In DNA form, the CDR3 reads TGCAGTGCTAGAATAGGAGGGGTTAATGAAAAACTGTTTTTT.

The chain uses TRBV20-1 and TRBJ2-4; 9 positions agree with TRBD2. Losses at the gene ends were 3 bases for V and 1 base for J; bases not matched to a gene: 4. CDR3 size: 15 residues. Germline lookup yields CDR1 DFQATT and CDR2 SNEGSKA (reference sequence). CDR3 bases: TGCAGTGCTAGTTATAGCGGGAGTGCCAAAAACATTCAGTACTTC. This codes for CSASYSGSAKNIQYF.

V gene TRBV24-1 combines with J gene TRBJ2-5; D is ambiguous. Germline V gene lookup returns CDR1 KGHDR and CDR2 SFDVKD. The CDR3 has 13 residues. V was shortened by 4 bases and J by 1 base, with 6 bases between the two germline ends. Written as DNA, the CDR3 is TGTGCCACCAGTGACGGCAGCCAAGAGACCCAGTACTTC. As protein: CATSDGSQETQYF.

V usage is TRBV29-1 and J usage is TRBJ1-4; 7 bases line up with TRBD1. The CDR3 has 13 residues. V lost 6 bases to trimming and J lost 4 bases; unmatched junction nucleotides: 5. Germline-derived CDR1 and CDR2 are SQVTM and ANQGSEA. CDR3 in DNA: TGCAGCGTGGGGACAGACGATAATGAAAAACTGTTTTTT. Protein product: CSVGTDDNEKLFF.

This chain joins TRBV20-1 and TRBJ2-7; D is possibly TRBD2 (6 bases). V was clipped by 7 bases and J by 6 bases, with 16 bases between them. Germline V CDR1 and CDR2: DFQATT, SNEGSKA (reference sequence). The CDR3 sequence is 12 residues long. The CDR3 DNA reads TGCAGTGTCCCCGGTGGAGGGACCGAGCAGTACTTC. Amino acids: CSVPGGGTEQYF.

The CDR3 DNA follows: TGCGCCAGCAGCCAAGATGCAGGGGGCATGAATGCTTTCTTT. Residues: CASSQDAGGMNAFF. The chain recombines TRBV4-3 with TRBJ1-1; 8 nucleotides align to TRBD1. The CDR3 contains 14 residues. Germline CDR1 reads LGHNA; CDR2 reads YSLEER. V was clipped by 0 bases and J by 11 bases; unmatched bases: 8.

This rearrangement joins TRBV4-2 to TRBJ2-2; TRBD2 matches at 13 bases. This CDR3 spans 17 amino acids. Germline CDR1 is LGHNA and CDR2 is YNFKEQ. With 2 bases clipped from V and 6 bases from J, the junction kept 6 bases outside the gene matches. The CDR3 DNA reads TGTGCCAGCAGCCAACCAACTAGCGGGGGGGGCGCCGGGGAGCTGTTTTTT. Amino acid sequence: CASSQPTSGGGAGELFF.

This chain connects TRBV15 to TRBJ1-1, with D possibly matching TRBD1 (5 bases). With 6 bases removed from V and 9 bases from J, the gap between germline ends came to 14 bases. The CDR3 runs to 12 residues. Germline V gives CDR1 LNHNV, CDR2 YYDKDF (reference sequence). CDR3 sequence reads: CATREAGQKAFF. The CDR3 coding sequence is TGTGCCACCAGGGAGGCAGGGCAGAAAGCTTTCTTT.

The chain uses TRBV6-5 and TRBJ2-3, with 7 positions matching TRBD2. Germline V gene lookup returns CDR1 MNHEY and CDR2 SVGAGI. The CDR3 is 14 residues long. J gave up 8 bases and V 5 bases, and 10 bases lay outside the gene matches. The DNA for the CDR3 is TGTGCCAGCAGTGTCTGGGGGGGATGGGCTACGCAGTATTTT. Encoded protein: CASSVWGGWATQYF.